This is a list of T cell receptor beta chains from one sample in a study of blood T cell repertoires in COVID-19. Measured with immunoSEQ multiplex PCR; TCRdb has only the in-frame clones, and not every one. Of 80,000 to 90,000 clones in the sample, 85% to 90% were seen once. The material sequenced was peripheral blood. The receptor source for this set is a man aged 40-49 years with acute or convalescent COVID-19. Each CDR3 is given without its conserved first and last residue. D genes are given only for firm matches.

d_gene,j_gene,v_gene,len,CDR3aa
TRBD1,TRBJ1-6,TRBV19,11,ATSDREHSPLH
TRBD2,TRBJ2-1,TRBV7-9,13,ASSLAGLVGNEQF
NA,TRBJ1-2,TRBV19,10,ASMEGSYGYT
NA,TRBJ1-5,TRBV19,11,ASSMGRNQPQH
TRBD1,TRBJ1-4,TRBV18,14,ASSTGTGTTNEKLF
TRBD1,TRBJ1-6,TRBV6-5,12,ASSYGTGDSPLH
NA,TRBJ1-4,TRBV30,12,AWSVSGEGEKLF
TRBD1,TRBJ1-5,TRBV6-2/TRBV6-3,14,ASSFRQGARNQPQH
NA,TRBJ1-6,TRBV2,14,ASMVRGSSYNSPLH
NA,TRBJ1-3,TRBV5-6,14,ASSRMGLNSGNTIY
TRBD1,TRBJ1-1,TRBV27,12,ASSFRQGVTEAF
NA,TRBJ1-1,TRBV11-1,14,ASSSKTGTPNTEAF
TRBD1,TRBJ1-1,TRBV7-6,13,ASTEEATGGTEAF
TRBD2,TRBJ2-3,TRBV9,14,ASSSPGTSGKDTQY
NA,TRBJ1-2,TRBV9,15,ASSASTGRPAAGGYT
TRBD2,TRBJ2-5,TRBV7-6,9,ASGRGETQY
TRBD1,TRBJ1-1,TRBV29-1,10,SVEKGALEAF
TRBD1,TRBJ2-7,TRBV7-7,13,ASSLAAGQGYEQY
NA,TRBJ2-1,TRBV24-1,12,ATHSGSTYNEQF
TRBD2,TRBJ2-5,TRBV19,14,ASSMQLAALQETQY
TRBD1,TRBJ2-3,TRBV6-2/TRBV6-3,13,ASSYGQGRTDTQY
NA,TRBJ1-2,TRBV2,11,ASSEDRNYGYT
NA,TRBJ2-7,TRBV6-5,12,ASKARRDSYEQY
TRBD2,TRBJ2-1,TRBV11-2,14,ASSSVGTRGYNEQF
TRBD1,TRBJ2-2,TRBV30,11,AWNDRETGELF
NA,TRBJ2-1,TRBV7-9,11,ASSPRTNNEQF
TRBD2,TRBJ2-3,TRBV9,14,ASSVGAAGDRSTQY
NA,TRBJ1-2,TRBV30,11,AWSALAGYGYT
TRBD1,TRBJ1-1,TRBV5-4,13,ASSLGDRGLAEAF
NA,TRBJ1-6,TRBV30,10,AWNGVNSPLH
TRBD1,TRBJ1-1,TRBV25-1,9,ASTGGTEAF
NA,TRBJ2-3,TRBV5-1,14,ASSSSTRSSTDTQY
NA,TRBJ2-2,TRBV5-1,13,ASSLDAVNTGELF
TRBD1,TRBJ1-2,TRBV29-1,11,SVEGQGAGGYT
NA,TRBJ1-6,TRBV18,13,ASSLKDRTNSPLH
TRBD2,TRBJ2-1,TRBV7-2,14,ASSLSSGGAVNEQF
TRBD1,TRBJ1-5,TRBV5-4,14,ASSRTGRESNQPQH
TRBD1,TRBJ1-5,TRBV24-1,14,ATSAFGDRDNQPQH
NA,TRBJ1-5,TRBV20-1,13,SASNPGSGNQPQH
NA,TRBJ1-3,TRBV30,14,AWGGRGMTAGNTIY
NA,TRBJ1-5,TRBV4-1,11,ASSKDSNQPQH
TRBD1,TRBJ1-6,TRBV7-8,14,ASRRGTGTYNSPLH
NA,TRBJ1-1,TRBV7-2,14,ASSLDSPPRNTEAF
TRBD1,TRBJ1-5,TRBV30,12,AWSRTGGGQPQH
NA,TRBJ1-1,TRBV12-1,8,ASSLHEAF
TRBD2,TRBJ2-7,TRBV6-5,12,ASSYSGTTYEQY
TRBD1,TRBJ2-7,TRBV3-1/TRBV3-2,13,ASSRQGAGNYEQY
TRBD1,TRBJ2-7,TRBV6-1,16,ASSDRTGSGLSTYEQY
TRBD1,TRBJ2-3,TRBV6-1,14,ASSASRGTGPDTQY
NA,TRBJ1-5,TRBV15,13,ATSRDSGSPQPQH
TRBD1,TRBJ1-5,TRBV3-1/TRBV3-2,13,ASSQAGQGNQPQH
NA,TRBJ2-7,TRBV7-2,12,ASSLRQISYEQY
NA,TRBJ2-3,TRBV27,10,ASLPGTDTQY
TRBD1,TRBJ2-2,TRBV10-3,12,AISNRGDGGELF
NA,TRBJ2-1,TRBV4-1,10,ASSPQGDEQF